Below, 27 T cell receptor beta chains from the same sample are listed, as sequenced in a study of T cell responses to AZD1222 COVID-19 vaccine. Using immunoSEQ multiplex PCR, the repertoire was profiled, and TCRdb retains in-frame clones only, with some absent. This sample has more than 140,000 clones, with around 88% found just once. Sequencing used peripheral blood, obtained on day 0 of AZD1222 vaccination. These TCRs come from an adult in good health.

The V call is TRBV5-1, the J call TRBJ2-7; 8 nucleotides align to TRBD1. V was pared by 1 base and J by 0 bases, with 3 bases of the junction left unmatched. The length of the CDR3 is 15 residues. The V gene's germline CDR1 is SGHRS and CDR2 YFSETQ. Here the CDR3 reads CASSLLGTGSYEQYF. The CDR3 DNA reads TGCGCCAGCAGCTTGCTAGGGACAGGCTCCTACGAGCAGTACTTC.

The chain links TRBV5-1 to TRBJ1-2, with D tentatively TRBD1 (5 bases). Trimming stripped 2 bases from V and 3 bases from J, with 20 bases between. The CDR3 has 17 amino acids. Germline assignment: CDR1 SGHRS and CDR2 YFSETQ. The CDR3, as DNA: TGCGCCAGCAGCTTAGCTCCCGGGATCCCGGGGGACTATGGCTACACCTTC. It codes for CASSLAPGIPGDYGYTF.

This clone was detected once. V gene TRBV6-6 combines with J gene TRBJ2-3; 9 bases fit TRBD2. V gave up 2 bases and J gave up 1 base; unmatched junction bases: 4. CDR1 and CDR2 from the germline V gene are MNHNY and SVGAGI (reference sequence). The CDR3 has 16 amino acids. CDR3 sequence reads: CASSYVAGARTDTQYF. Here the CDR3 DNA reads TGTGCCAGCAGTTACGTAGCGGGAGCTCGCACAGATACGCAGTATTTT.

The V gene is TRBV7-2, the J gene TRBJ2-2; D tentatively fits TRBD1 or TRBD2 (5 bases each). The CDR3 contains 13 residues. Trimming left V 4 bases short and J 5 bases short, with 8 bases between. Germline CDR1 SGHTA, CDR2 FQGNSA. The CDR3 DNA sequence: TGTGCCAGCAGCTCGGGACCGACCGGGGAGCTGTTTTTT. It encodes CASSSGPTGELFF.

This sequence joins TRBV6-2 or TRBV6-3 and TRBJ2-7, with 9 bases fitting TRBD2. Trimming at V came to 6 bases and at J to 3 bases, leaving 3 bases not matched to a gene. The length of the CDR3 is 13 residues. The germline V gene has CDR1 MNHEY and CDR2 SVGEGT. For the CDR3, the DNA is TGTGCCAGCAGCTGGACTAGCGTCTACGAGCAGTACTTC. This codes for CASSWTSVYEQYF.

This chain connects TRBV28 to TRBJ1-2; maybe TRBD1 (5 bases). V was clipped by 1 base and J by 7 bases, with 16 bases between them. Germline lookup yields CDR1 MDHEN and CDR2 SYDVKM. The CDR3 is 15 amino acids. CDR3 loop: CASSLYPSGLRGYTF. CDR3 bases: TGTGCCAGCAGTTTATACCCGTCAGGGTTGCGTGGCTACACCTTC.

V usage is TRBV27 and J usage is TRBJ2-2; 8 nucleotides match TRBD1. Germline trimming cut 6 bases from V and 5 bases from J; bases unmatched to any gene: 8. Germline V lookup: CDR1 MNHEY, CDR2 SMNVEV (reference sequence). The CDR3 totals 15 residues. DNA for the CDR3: TGTGCCAGCAGCCCCGGACAGGGAGAGACCGGGGAGCTGTTTTTT. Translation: CASSPGQGETGELFF.

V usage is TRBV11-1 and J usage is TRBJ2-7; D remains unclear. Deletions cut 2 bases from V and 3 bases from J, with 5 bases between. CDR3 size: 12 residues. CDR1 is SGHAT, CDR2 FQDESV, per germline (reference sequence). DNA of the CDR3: TGTGCCAGCAGCTTAAGCAGCTACGAGCAGTACTTC. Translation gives CASSLSSYEQYF.

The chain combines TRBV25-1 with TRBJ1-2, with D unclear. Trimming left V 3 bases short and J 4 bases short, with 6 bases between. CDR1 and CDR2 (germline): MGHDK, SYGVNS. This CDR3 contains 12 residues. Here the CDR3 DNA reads TGTGCCAGCAGTGACCCAGGCTATGGCTACACCTTC. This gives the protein CASSDPGYGYTF.

The CDR3 loop is CASGQETQYF. The CDR3 nucleotides are TGTGCCAGCGGACAAGAGACCCAGTACTTC. The V and J genes are TRBV7-2 and TRBJ2-5; the D is unclear. Germline lookup yields CDR1 SGHTA and CDR2 FQGNSA. V lost 8 bases to trimming and J lost 2 bases, with 3 bases between them. The CDR3 totals 10 residues.

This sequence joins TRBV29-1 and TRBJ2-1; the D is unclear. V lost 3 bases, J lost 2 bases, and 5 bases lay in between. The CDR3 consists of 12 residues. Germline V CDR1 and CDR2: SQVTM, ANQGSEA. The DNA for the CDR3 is TGCAGCGTTGACGCTACCTACAATGAGCAGTTCTTC. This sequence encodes CSVDATYNEQFF.

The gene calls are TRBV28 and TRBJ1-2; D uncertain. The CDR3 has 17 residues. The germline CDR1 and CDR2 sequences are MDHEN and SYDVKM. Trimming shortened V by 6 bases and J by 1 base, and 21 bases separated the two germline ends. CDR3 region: CASSTPQNDPFNYGYTF. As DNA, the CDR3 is TGTGCCAGCAGCACCCCCCAGAATGACCCTTTTAACTATGGCTACACCTTC.

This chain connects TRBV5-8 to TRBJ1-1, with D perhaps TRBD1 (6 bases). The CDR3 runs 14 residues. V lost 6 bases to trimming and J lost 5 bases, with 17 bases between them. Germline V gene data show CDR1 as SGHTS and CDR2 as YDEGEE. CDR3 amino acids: CASTWTALGTEAFF. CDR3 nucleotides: TGTGCCAGCACCTGGACAGCGTTGGGGACTGAAGCTTTCTTT. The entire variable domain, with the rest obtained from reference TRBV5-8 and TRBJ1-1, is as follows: EAGVTQSPTHLIKTRGQQATLRCSPISGHTSVYWYQQALGLGLQFLLWYDEGEERNRGNFPPRFSGRQFPNYSSELNVNALELEDSALYLCASTWTALGTEAFFGQGTRLTVV.

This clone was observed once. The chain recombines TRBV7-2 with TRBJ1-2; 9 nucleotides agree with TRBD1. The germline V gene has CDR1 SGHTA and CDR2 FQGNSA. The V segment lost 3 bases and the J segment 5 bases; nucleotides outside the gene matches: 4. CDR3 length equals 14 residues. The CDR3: CASSLDRGHYGYTF. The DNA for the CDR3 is TGTGCCAGCAGCTTGGACAGGGGACATTATGGCTACACCTTC.

CDR3 amino acids: CASSLRGNYGYTF. The CDR3 DNA sequence: TGTGCCAGCAGTCTCAGGGGGAACTATGGCTACACCTTC. V and J are TRBV28 and TRBJ1-2, with 7 bases identical to TRBD1. J lost 2 bases, V lost 5 bases, and 2 bases had no gene match. There are 13 residues in the CDR3. CDR1 and CDR2 from the germline V gene are MDHEN and SYDVKM.

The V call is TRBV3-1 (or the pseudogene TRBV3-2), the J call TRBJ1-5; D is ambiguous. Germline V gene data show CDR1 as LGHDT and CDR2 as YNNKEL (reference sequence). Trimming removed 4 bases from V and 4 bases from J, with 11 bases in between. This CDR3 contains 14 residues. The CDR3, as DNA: TGTGCCAGCAGCCCCACTGGACGGAATCAGCCCCAGCATTTT. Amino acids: CASSPTGRNQPQHF.

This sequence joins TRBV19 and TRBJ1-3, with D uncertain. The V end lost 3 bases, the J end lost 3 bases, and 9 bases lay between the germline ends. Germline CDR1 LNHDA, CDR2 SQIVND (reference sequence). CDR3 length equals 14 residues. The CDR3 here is CASSIGGIGNTIYF. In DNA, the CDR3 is TGTGCCAGTAGTATTGGTGGGATTGGAAACACCATATATTTT.

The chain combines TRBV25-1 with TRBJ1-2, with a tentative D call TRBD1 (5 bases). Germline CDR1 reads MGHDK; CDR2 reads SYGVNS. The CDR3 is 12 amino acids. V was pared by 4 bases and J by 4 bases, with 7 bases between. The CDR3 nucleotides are TGTGCCAGCAGTGGCACAGGCTATGGCTACACCTTC. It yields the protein CASSGTGYGYTF.

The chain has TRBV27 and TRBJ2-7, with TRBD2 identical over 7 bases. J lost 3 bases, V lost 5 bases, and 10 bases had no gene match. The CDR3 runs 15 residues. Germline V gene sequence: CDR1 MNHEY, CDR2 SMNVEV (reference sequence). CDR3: CASSASPTSVYEQYF. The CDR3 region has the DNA TGTGCCAGCAGTGCCTCCCCTACTAGCGTCTACGAGCAGTACTTC.

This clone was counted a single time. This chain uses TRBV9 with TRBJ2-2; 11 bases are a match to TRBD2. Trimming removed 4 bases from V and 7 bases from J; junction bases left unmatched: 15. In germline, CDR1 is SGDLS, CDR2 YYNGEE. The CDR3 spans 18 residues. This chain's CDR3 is CASSPLRLAGGVGGELFF. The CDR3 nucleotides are TGTGCCAGCAGCCCCTTGCGTCTAGCGGGAGGTGTCGGCGGGGAGCTGTTTTTT.

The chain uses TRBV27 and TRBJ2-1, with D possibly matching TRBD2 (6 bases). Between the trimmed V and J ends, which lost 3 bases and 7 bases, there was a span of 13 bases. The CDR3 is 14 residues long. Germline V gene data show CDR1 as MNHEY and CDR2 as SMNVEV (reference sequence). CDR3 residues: CASSFQGGGNEQFF. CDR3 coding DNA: TGTGCCAGCAGTTTCCAGGGAGGAGGAAATGAGCAGTTCTTC.

CDR3 in amino acids: CASSLTGGTGAYEQYF. CDR3 in DNA: TGTGCCAGCAGCTTAACAGGCGGAACGGGAGCCTACGAGCAGTACTTC. V and J are TRBV7-3 and TRBJ2-7; the D gene is possibly TRBD2 (6 bases). The CDR3 runs 16 residues. Germline-derived CDR1 and CDR2 are SGHTA and FQGTGA. Trimming cost V 0 bases and J 2 bases, with 14 bases left between them. The variable domain in full, with the rest retrieved from reference TRBV7-3 and TRBJ2-7, is GAGVSQTPSNKVTEKGKYVELRCDPISGHTALYWYRQSLGQGPEFLIYFQGTGAADDSGLPNDRFFAVRPEGSVSTLKIQRTERGDSAVYLCASSLTGGTGAYEQYFGPGTRLTVT.

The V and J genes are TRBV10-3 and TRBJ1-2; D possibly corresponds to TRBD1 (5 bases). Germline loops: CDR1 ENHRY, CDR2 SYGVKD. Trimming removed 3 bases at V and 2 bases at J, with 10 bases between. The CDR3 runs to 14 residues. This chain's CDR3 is CAISERGANYGYTF. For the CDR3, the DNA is TGTGCCATCAGTGAACGAGGGGCAAACTATGGCTACACCTTC.

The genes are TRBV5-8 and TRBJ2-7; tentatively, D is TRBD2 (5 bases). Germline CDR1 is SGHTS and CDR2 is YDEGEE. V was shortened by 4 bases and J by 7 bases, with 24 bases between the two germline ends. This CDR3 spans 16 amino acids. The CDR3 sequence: CASSIGRASGSPEQYF. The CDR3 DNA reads TGTGCCAGCAGCATTGGGCGGGCCAGCGGATCTCCTGAGCAGTACTTC. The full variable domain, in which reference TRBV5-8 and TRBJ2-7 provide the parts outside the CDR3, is EAGVTQSPTHLIKTRGQQATLRCSPISGHTSVYWYQQALGLGLQFLLWYDEGEERNRGNFPPRFSGRQFPNYSSELNVNALELEDSALYLCASSIGRASGSPEQYFGPGTRLTVT.

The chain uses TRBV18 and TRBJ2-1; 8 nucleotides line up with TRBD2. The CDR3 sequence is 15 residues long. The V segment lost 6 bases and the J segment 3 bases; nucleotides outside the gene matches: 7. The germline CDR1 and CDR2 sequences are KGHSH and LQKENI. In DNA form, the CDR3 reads TGTGCCAGCTCCGCCGGGGGGGCGCGCTACAATGAGCAGTTCTTC. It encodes CASSAGGARYNEQFF. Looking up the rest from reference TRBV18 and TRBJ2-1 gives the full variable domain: NAGVMQNPRHLVRRRGQEARLRCSPMKGHSHVYWYRQLPEEGLKFMVYLQKENIIDESGMPKERFSAEFPKEGPSILRIQQVVRGDSAAYFCASSAGGARYNEQFFGPGTRLTVL.

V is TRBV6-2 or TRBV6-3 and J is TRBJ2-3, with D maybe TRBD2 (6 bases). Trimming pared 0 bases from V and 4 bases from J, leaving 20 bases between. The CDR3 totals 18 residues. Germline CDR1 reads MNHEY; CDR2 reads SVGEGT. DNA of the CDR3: TGTGCCAGCAGTTACTCGCCCTTTAGCGGCCTGGGGCCAGATACGCAGTATTTT. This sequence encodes CASSYSPFSGLGPDTQYF.

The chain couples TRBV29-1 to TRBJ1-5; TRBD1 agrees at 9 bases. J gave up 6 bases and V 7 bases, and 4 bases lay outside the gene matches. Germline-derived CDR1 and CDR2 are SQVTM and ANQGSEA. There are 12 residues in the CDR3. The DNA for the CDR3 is TGCAGCGCTGGGGGACAGGGTCAGCCCCAGCATTTT. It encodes CSAGGQGQPQHF.